This T cell receptor (beta chain) was identified in a study of CD8+ T cells in alopecia areata. V lost 1 base and J lost 3, with 11 bases in between. Looked up from germline, CDR1 is SGHNT and CDR2 is YYREEE (reference sequence). CDR3 length: 14 amino acids. Once RNA had been extracted, it was reverse transcribed into cDNA to act as the sequencing template. TCRdb's copy holds only in-frame clones and misses some; the assay was immunoSEQ multiplex PCR. The sample includes more than 95,000 clones, 47% seen only once; the top ten take 10% to 13%. The gene calls are TRBV5-4 and TRBJ2-7; tentatively, D is TRBD1 (7 bases). The sample taken for sequencing was NKG2D-low CD8+ T cells sorted from blood. The receptor was isolated from a human donor with alopecia areata. CDR3 nucleotide sequence: TGTGCCAGCAGCTTGCGGGGGACAGACTACGAGCAGTACTTC. This codes for CASSLRGTDYEQYF.